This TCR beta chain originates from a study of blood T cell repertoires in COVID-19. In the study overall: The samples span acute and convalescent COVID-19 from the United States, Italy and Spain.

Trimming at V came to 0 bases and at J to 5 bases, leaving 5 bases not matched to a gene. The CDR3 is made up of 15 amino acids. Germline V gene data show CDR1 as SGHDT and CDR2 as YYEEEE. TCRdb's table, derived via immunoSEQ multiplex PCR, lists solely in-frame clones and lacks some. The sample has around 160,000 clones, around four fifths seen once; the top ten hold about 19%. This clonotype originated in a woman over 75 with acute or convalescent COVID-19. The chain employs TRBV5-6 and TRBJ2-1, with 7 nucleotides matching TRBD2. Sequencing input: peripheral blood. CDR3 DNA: TGTGCCAGCAGCTTGGGGCAGGGACTAAACAATGAGCAGTTCTTC. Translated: CASSLGQGLNNEQFF.